The sequence of this T cell receptor beta chain was determined in a study of T cell responses to AZD1222 COVID-19 vaccine (dated by TCRdb to about 2021). Some background on the complete study: A total of over 230 trial participants underwent TCR sequencing, of whom 200 to 220 received two doses of AZD1222 and about 25 received two doses of the MenACWY control vaccine. Trial participants were enrolled by age into subgroups of 18-55, 56-69 and 70-plus years, and about 150, 27 and 61 TCR-sequenced participants, respectively, were included in these subgroups. Results and caveats for the whole study, not just this receptor: After two AZD1222 doses, both the breadth and the depth of spike-specific TCRs were significantly higher than at day 0 and than in MenACWY recipients. Reportedly, close to half of the unique spike-specific TCRs recognized epitopes lying outside the regions that are mutated in the B.1.351 and B.1.1.7 variants. Because no day 14 peak-response samples were available, the repertoires could be characterized only after the peak T cell response. CD4 TCRs associated with the vaccine covered the entire spike protein, and the dominant responses were in regions 160-218 and 743-854. Participants were mostly white British and included more females than males, and it was suggested by the authors that clonal diversity may have been underestimated. Conclusions about previously exposed vaccinees are limited, since just five or six AZD1222 recipients were seropositive for SARS-CoV-2 at baseline. In the small 56-69-year group, the increase in depth fell short of significance, most likely because of low power.

The CDR3 regions of human TCRbeta chains were analyzed by immunosequencing. As for how the authors treated the data: Repertoire TCRs were matched against a reference library of SARS-CoV-2-specific TCRs generated with the MIRA antigen-specificity platform. Breadth was defined as the fraction of unique TCRs that were SARS-CoV-2-associated. Depth was defined as the fraction of total T cells that were SARS-CoV-2-associated. Each spike-specific TCR was assigned to its reactive spike region and to a CD4 or CD8 class using the MIRA data. Log10-transformed breadth and depth values were compared by one-way ANOVA with Sidak's multiple comparisons tests. What TCRdb holds here is the immuneACCESS table cut down to in-frame rearrangements. Part of the clones is not present; checked against another copy, under half of the missing clones reflect an unresolved V gene, and the others are unexplained. V and J calls and clone size are as listed in that table; D and trimming were resolved from the DNA. The sample yields fewer than 100,000 clones; around 88% were counted once. The ten most abundant clones make up around a tenth of the sample.

The time point label, read with the paper, signifies: about 28 days (+/-7) after the second vaccine dose. AZD1222 recipients whose second dose came at about 4 weeks and those whose second dose came at about 12 weeks were combined into one group, since spike-specific TCR depth and breadth did not differ between the two schedules. The vaccinee samples were drawn from two UK trials, COV001 and COV002, one of which was a single-blind randomized controlled phase 2/3 trial testing AZD1222 (ChAdOx1 nCoV-19) in healthy adults. For TCRbeta chain sequencing, PBMC samples from trial participants were taken at day 0 and at day 28 after the second dose. As regards this clone: Its antigen is unknown. Base qualities were left out, and no much larger clone turns up one base away.

The TCR comes from an adult who received the AZD1222 COVID-19 vaccine. The starting material was peripheral blood, obtained 28 days after the second AZD1222 dose.

The CDR3 region reads CATSRGGGRAGNTEAFF. The nucleotide sequence is TGTGCCACCAGCAGAGGCGGCGGGAGGGCAGGGAACACTGAAGCTTTCTTT. The V and J segments used are TRBV15 and TRBJ1-1; the D gene lacks a confident call. V was cut back by 1 base and J by 1 base, leaving a gap of 16 bases between them. Based on the germline V gene (reference sequence), the CDR1 and CDR2 sequences are LNHNV and YYDKDF. The CDR3 spans 17 residues, from the cysteine through the phenylalanine. The DNA shown is the 51-base CDR3, in frame from base 1.